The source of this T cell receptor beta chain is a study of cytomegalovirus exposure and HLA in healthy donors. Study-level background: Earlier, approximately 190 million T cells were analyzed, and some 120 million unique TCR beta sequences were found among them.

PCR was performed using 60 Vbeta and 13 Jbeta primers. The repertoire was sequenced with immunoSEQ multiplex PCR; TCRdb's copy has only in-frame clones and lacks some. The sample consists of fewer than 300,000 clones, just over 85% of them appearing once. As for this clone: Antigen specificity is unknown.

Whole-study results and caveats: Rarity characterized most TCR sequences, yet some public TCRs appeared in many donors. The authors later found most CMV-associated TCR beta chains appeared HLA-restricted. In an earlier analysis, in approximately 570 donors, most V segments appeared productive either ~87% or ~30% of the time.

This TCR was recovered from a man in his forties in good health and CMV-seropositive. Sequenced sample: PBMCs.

CDR3 in DNA: TGTGCCAGCAGTTTCTCCCCGCGGACAGAATACGAGCAGTACTTC. Protein: CASSFSPRTEYEQYF. The rearrangement uses TRBV27 and TRBJ2-7; possible D gene TRBD1, 6 bases. Germline CDR1 and CDR2: MNHEY and SMNVEV (reference sequence). The CDR3 is 15 residues long. V was clipped by 3 bases and J by 4 bases, with 16 bases between them.